This is a list of T cell receptor beta chains from one sample in a study of T cell repertoires in cytomegalovirus infection. TCRdb recomputed calls from the reads with MiXCR, one row per CDR3 protein. The top ten clones hold 1.5% to 2% of a sample with about 250,000 distinct CDR3 sequences, over 9% of them seen once. The sample consisted of PBMCs. The receptors originated from a human donor in good health (CMV status not recorded). Some clones in this sample may be carry-over from other donors' samples. Each CDR3 is given with its conserved first and last residue. A D gene is named only where the DNA matches it firmly. Size is omitted from some rows. Given values are once, few, many or a class for expanded clones.

size	D	J	V	DNA	CDR3
many	TRBD2	TRBJ2-3	TRBV7-2	TGTGCCAGCAGCTTAGATGCCAGACTAGCGGGAGCCCCAGATACGCAGTATTTT	CASSLDARLAGAPDTQYF
few	TRBD1	TRBJ2-2	TRBV4-2	TGTGCCAGCAGCCAAGTTACAGGGGAAGGCGGGGAGCTGTTTTTT	CASSQVTGEGGELFF
many	TRBD1	TRBJ1-2	TRBV6-2/TRBV6-3	TGTGCCAGCACCGAATCCCCAGGACAGGGGCCTTCGGGGTATGGCTACACCTTC	CASTESPGQGPSGYGYTF
few	-	TRBJ2-7	TRBV2	TGTGCCAGCCAAGGACTGGTCTCCTACGAGCAGTACTTC	CASQGLVSYEQYF
many	TRBD1	TRBJ2-7	TRBV7-2	TGTGCCAGCAGCTTACAAGGGGGCGGCTACGAGCAGTACTTC	CASSLQGGGYEQYF
many	TRBD2	TRBJ2-5	TRBV7-2	TGTGCCAGCAGGATGGGACTAGCGGGAGAAGAGACCCAGTACTTC	CASRMGLAGEETQYF
many	-	TRBJ2-2	TRBV7-2	TGTGCCAGCAGAATCAGGGGAACCGGGGAGCTGTTTTTT	CASRIRGTGELFF
many	TRBD2	TRBJ2-2	TRBV7-2	TGTGCCAGCAGGGAGACTAGCGGAGTGAACACCGGGGAGCTGTTTTTT	CASRETSGVNTGELFF
many	-	TRBJ2-1	TRBV7-2	TGTGCCAGCAGCTCGGCATCGGGCCGCCCCTACAATGAGCAGTTCTTC	CASSSASGRPYNEQFF
many	TRBD1	TRBJ2-5	TRBV7-2	TGTGCCAGCAGCTTAAAGGGCAGGGGGTTCCAAGAGACCCAGTACTTC	CASSLKGRGFQETQYF
few	TRBD2	TRBJ2-1	TRBV11-1	TGTGCCAGCAGCTTATCGAAGCGGGAAACGAACAATGAGCAGTTCTTC	CASSLSKRETNNEQFF
many	-	TRBJ1-2	TRBV7-2	TGTGCCAGCAGCTTATCTCGACAGAATGGCTACACCTTC	CASSLSRQNGYTF
few	-	TRBJ1-1	TRBV14	TGTGCCAGCAGCCAAGACGCTTACACTGAAGCTTTCTTT	CASSQDAYTEAFF
few	TRBD1	TRBJ1-2	TRBV28	TGTGCCAGCAGCCTAGGACAGGCCCTATTCTCCACCTTC	CASSLGQALFSTF
few	-	TRBJ1-1	TRBV3-1	TGTGCCAGCAGCCAAGATGTCGACGGCCCTACGTGGAAAGCTTTCTTT	CASSQDVDGPTWKAFF
many	-	TRBJ1-1	TRBV12-3/TRBV12-4	TGTGCCAGCAGTGGCCCGCAGAACACTGAAGCTTTCTTT	CASSGPQNTEAFF
-	-	TRBJ1-2	TRBV7-9	TGTGCCAGCAGCCAGAGGGCAGGTGGCTACACCTTC	CASSQRAGGYTF
few	-	TRBJ1-6	TRBV18	TGTGCCAGCTCACCACGGGAATATTCACCCCTCCACTTT	CASSPREYSPLHF
few	-	TRBJ2-1	TRBV10-3	TGTGCCATCAGAGGGGGGGCTCCCGGCAATGAGCAGTTCTTC	CAIRGGAPGNEQFF
many	-	TRBJ2-7	TRBV7-2	TGTGCCAGCAGCTTAGTTCGTAGGCGCGAGCAGTACTTC	CASSLVRRREQYF
few	-	TRBJ2-7	TRBV4-3	TGCGCCAGTCTCCCAGGGGGGAATTCCTACGAGCAGTACTTC	CASLPGGNSYEQYF
many	-	TRBJ1-5	TRBV19	TGTGCCAGTAGGGCGGGGGGCGGGAGCAATCAGCCCCAGCATTTT	CASRAGGGSNQPQHF
-	-	TRBJ2-1	TRBV18	TGTGCCAGCTCACCCGTCGACAGATACAATGAGCAGTTCTTC	CASSPVDRYNEQFF
few	TRBD1	TRBJ2-1	TRBV29-1	TGCAGCGAACAAAGAGGGGGCGGTGAGCAGTTCTTC	CSEQRGGGEQFF
many	TRBD2	TRBJ2-3	TRBV7-2	TGTGCCAGCACCCGGAGCGGGAGGGCGGATACGCAGTATTTT	CASTRSGRADTQYF
many	TRBD1	TRBJ1-5	TRBV7-9	TGTGCCAGCAGCTTCCCGGGACAGGGGATGCCCCAGCATTTT	CASSFPGQGMPQHF
many	-	TRBJ1-1	TRBV7-2	TGTGCCAGCAGCTTAGATCGAGGGGACACTGAAGCTTTCTTT	CASSLDRGDTEAFF
many	TRBD1	TRBJ1-2	TRBV7-2	TGTGCCAGCAGCTTAGGGCTACAGGGGCCCTCTAGCTATGGCTACACCTTC	CASSLGLQGPSSYGYTF
-	-	TRBJ2-7	TRBV9	TGTGCCAGCAGCGTATCCTCCAACGAGCAGTACTTC	CASSVSSNEQYF
many	-	TRBJ1-2	TRBV18	TGTGCCAGCTCACCAGAATCGGGTGGCTACACCTTC	CASSPESGGYTF
many	-	TRBJ1-4	TRBV18	TGTGCCAGCTCACCAGGAAACAATGAAAAACTGTTTTTT	CASSPGNNEKLFF
many	TRBD2	TRBJ2-1	TRBV11-3	TGTGCCAGCAGCCCCCCCGGGAGGGCCTACAATGAGCAGTTCTTC	CASSPPGRAYNEQFF